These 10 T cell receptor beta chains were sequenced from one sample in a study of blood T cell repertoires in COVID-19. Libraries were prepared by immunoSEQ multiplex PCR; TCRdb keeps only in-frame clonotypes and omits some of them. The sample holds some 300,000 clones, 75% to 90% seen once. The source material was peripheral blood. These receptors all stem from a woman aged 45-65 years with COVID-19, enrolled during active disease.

CDR3 residues: CASSSSGRNNEQFF. The CDR3, as DNA: TGTGCCAGCAGCTCTAGCGGGAGGAACAATGAGCAGTTCTTC. The chain is built from TRBV7-2 and TRBJ2-1; 11 bases are a match to TRBD2. The V segment lost 4 bases and the J segment 5 bases; nucleotides outside the gene matches: 1. The CDR3 loop spans 14 amino acids. Germline values: CDR1 SGHTA, CDR2 FQGNSA. Full variable domain (outside the CDR3, taken from reference TRBV7-2 and TRBJ2-1): GAGVSQSPSNKVTEKGKDVELRCDPISGHTALYWYRQSLGQGLEFLIYFQGNSAPDKSGLPSDRFSAERTGGSVSTLTIQRTQQEDSAVYLCASSSSGRNNEQFFGPGTRLTVL.

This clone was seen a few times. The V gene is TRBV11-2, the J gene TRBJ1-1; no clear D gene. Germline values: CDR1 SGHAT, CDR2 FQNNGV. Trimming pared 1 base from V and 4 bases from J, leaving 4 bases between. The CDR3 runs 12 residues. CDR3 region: CASSLAGTEAFF. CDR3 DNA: TGTGCCAGCAGCTTAGCCGGCACTGAAGCTTTCTTT.

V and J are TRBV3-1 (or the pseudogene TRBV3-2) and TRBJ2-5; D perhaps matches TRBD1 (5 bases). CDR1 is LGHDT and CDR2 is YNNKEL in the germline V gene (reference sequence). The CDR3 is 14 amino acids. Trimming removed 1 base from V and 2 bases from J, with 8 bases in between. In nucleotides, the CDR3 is TGTGCCAGCAGCCAAGTTGGGGCTCAAGAGACCCAGTACTTC. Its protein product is CASSQVGAQETQYF.

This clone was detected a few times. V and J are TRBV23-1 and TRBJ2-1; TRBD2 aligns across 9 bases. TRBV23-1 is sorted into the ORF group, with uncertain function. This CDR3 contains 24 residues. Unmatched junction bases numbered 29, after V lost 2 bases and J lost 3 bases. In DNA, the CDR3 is TGCGCCAGCAGTCAAAGCATCGGCGTAACGAGCGGGAGGACAAAAAAGATAAACTACAATGAGCAGTTCTTC. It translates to CASSQSIGVTSGRTKKINYNEQFF.

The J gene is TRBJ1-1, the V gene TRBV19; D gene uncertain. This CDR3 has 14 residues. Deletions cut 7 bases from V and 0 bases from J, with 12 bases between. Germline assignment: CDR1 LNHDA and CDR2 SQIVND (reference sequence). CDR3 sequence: CASTPRRMNTEAFF. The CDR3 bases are TGTGCCAGTACCCCGAGGAGGATGAACACTGAAGCTTTCTTT.

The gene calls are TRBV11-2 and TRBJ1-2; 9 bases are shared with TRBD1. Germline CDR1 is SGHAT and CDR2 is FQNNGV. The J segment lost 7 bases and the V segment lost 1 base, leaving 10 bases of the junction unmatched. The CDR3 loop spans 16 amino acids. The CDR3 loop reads CASSLAPGTGIGGYTF. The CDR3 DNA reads TGTGCCAGCAGCTTAGCCCCCGGGACAGGGATTGGTGGCTACACCTTC. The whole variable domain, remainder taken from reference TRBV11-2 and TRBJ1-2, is EAGVAQSPRYKIIEKRQSVAFWCNPISGHATLYWYQQILGQGPKLLIQFQNNGVVDDSQLPKDRFSAERLKGVDSTLKIQPAKLEDSAVYLCASSLAPGTGIGGYTFGSGTRLTVV.

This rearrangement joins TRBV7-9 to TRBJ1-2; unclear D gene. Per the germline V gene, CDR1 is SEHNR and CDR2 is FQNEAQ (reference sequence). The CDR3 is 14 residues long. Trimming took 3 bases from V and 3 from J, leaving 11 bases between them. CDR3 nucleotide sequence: TGTGCCAGCAGCTTGTCAGGTGTCGACTATGGCTACACCTTC. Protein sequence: CASSLSGVDYGYTF.

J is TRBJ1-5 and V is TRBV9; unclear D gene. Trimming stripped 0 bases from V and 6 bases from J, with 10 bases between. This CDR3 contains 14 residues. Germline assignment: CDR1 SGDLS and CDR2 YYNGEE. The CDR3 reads CASSVGVGGQPQHF. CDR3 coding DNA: TGTGCCAGCAGCGTAGGCGTTGGTGGTCAGCCCCAGCATTTT.

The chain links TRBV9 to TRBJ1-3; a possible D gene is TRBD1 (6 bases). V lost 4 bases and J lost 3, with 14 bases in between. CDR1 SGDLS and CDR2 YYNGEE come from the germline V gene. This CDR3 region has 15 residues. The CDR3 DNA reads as TGTGCCAGCAGCCCAGACAGGCCCATTGGAAACACCATATATTTT. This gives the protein CASSPDRPIGNTIYF.

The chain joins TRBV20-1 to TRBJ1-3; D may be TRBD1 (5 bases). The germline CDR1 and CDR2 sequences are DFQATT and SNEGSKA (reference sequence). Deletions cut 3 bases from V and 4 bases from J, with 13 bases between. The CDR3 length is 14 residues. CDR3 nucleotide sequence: TGCAGTGCTAGTGCAGGGCTGACGGGAAACACCATATATTTT. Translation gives CSASAGLTGNTIYF.